The 2 T cell receptor beta chains below were found in one sample sequenced in a study of shared clonotypes between healthy human individuals. The repertoire was sequenced with immunoSEQ multiplex PCR; TCRdb's copy has only in-frame clones and lacks some. The sample comprises roughly 2.2 million clones, 85% to 95% of which are singletons, and 0.3% to 0.45% rests with the top ten. Sequencing was done on a sample of naive CD4+ T cells from PBMCs. Stated subset: CD45RA+ positively selected. These receptors came from a young man in good health. Some clones in this sample may be carry-over from other donors' samples.

As concerns this clone: Additional DNA sequences in this sample encode the identical CDR3. The J gene is TRBJ1-4, the V gene TRBV18; TRBD1 agrees at 9 bases. Germline lookup yields CDR1 KGHSH and CDR2 LQKENI. V was pared by 0 bases and J by 8 bases, with 4 bases of the junction left unmatched. This CDR3 is built from 15 residues. CDR3 DNA sequence: TGTGCCAGCTCACCACCGGGACAGGGCGGGGAAAAACTGTTTTTT. Translated, it gives CASSPPGQGGEKLFF.

The chain couples TRBV5-1 to TRBJ2-5, with D tentatively TRBD1 or TRBD2 (5 bases each). CDR1 is SGHRS and CDR2 is YFSETQ in the germline V gene. The ends were cut back, 0 bases at V and 5 bases at J, with 11 bases in the middle. This CDR3 spans 14 amino acids. CDR3 coding DNA: TGCGCCAGCAGCTTGGCAGTGGGGGTCGAGACCCAGTACTTC. It yields the protein CASSLAVGVETQYF.